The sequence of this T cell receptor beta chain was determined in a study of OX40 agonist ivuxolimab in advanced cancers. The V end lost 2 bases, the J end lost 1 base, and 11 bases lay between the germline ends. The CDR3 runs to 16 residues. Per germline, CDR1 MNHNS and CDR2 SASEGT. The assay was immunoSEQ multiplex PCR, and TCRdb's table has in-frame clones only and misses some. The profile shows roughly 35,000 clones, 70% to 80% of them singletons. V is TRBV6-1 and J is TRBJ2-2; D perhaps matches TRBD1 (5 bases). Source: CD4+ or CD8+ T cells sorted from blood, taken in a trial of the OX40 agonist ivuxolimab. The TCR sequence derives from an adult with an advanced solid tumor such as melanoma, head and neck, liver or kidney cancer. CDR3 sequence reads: CASSEPTGLNTGELFF. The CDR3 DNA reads TGTGCCAGCAGTGAACCTACAGGCTTGAACACCGGGGAGCTGTTTTTT.